These T cell receptor beta chains were read from a single sample in a study of blood T cell repertoires in COVID-19. TCRdb keeps only in-frame clones here, not all; method: immunoSEQ multiplex PCR. The table shows fewer than 200,000 clones, with approximately 86% occurring only once. The sequenced material came from PBMCs or T cells enriched from blood (not recorded which). The receptors originated from a middle-aged woman in a cohort exposed to, infected with or recovered from COVID-19 (not recorded which). Each CDR3 is given with its conserved first and last residue. D genes are given only for firm matches. Not every row has a clone size; where given, it reads once, few, many or a size class.

TRBV7-9	.	TRBD2	TRBJ2-3	CASSPGGGLTDTQYF	TGTGCCAGCAGTCCGGGCGGGGGACTCACAGATACGCAGTATTTT
TRBV19	.	.	TRBJ2-7	CASSISRGSYEQYF	TGTGCCAGTAGTATTTCCAGGGGCTCCTACGAGCAGTACTTC
TRBV4-1	few	TRBD2	TRBJ2-5	CASSQDLAGETQYF	TGCGCCAGCAGCCAAGATCTAGCGGGAGAGACCCAGTACTTC
TRBV6-5	.	.	TRBJ1-4	CASSYRGGRVNEKLFF	TGTGCCAGCAGTTATAGGGGTGGCAGGGTTAACGAAAAACTGTTTTTT
TRBV28	.	.	TRBJ1-1	CASSLGGQGAEAFF	TGTGCCAGCAGTTTGGGAGGGCAAGGGGCTGAAGCTTTCTTT
TRBV2	.	TRBD1	TRBJ1-5	CASSESRGPGQPQHF	TGTGCCAGCAGTGAATCCAGGGGGCCTGGGCAGCCCCAGCATTTT
TRBV7-9	.	TRBD2	TRBJ2-1	CASSAGLAGVREQFF	TGTGCCAGCAGCGCGGGACTAGCGGGAGTACGCGAGCAGTTCTTC
TRBV19	.	TRBD1	TRBJ2-1	CASSLTGVVEQFF	TGTGCCAGTAGTCTCACAGGGGTCGTTGAGCAGTTCTTC
TRBV5-1	.	TRBD2	TRBJ2-1	CASSTFSGTYNEQFF	TGCGCCAGCAGCACCTTTAGCGGGACATACAATGAGCAGTTCTTC
TRBV6-5	.	TRBD1	TRBJ1-1	CASRTGSNTEAFF	TGTGCCAGTCGGACAGGGTCGAACACTGAAGCTTTCTTT
TRBV7-8	few	TRBD1	TRBJ2-7	CASSRIRTGPYEQYF	TGTGCCAGCAGCCGCATCCGGACAGGGCCCTACGAGCAGTACTTC
TRBV3-1/TRBV3-2	once	TRBD1	TRBJ1-1	CASSPWTGPGAFF	TGTGCCAGCAGCCCGTGGACAGGCCCAGGAGCTTTCTTT
TRBV7-9	.	TRBD1	TRBJ1-2	CASSILTGTDYGYTF	TGTGCCAGCAGCATCTTGACAGGGACCGACTATGGCTACACCTTC
TRBV10-3	once	.	TRBJ2-2	CAISELRTGELFF	TGTGCCATCAGTGAGCTTAGAACCGGGGAGCTGTTTTTT
TRBV6-1	.	.	TRBJ1-2	CASSEYPSGYTF	TGTGCCAGCAGTGAATATCCCAGTGGCTACACCTTC
TRBV30	.	TRBD1	TRBJ1-1	CASGTGASTEAFF	TGTGCCTCAGGGACAGGGGCATCAACTGAAGCTTTCTTT
TRBV3-1/TRBV3-2	once	TRBD2	TRBJ2-1	CASSPLVAGVHNEQFF	TGTGCCAGCAGCCCCCTAGTAGCGGGAGTACACAATGAGCAGTTCTTC
TRBV13	.	.	TRBJ1-2	CASRDRGFGGRGYTF	TGTGCCAGCAGAGACCGGGGGTTCGGGGGGCGCGGCTACACCTTC
TRBV19	.	.	TRBJ1-2	CASSIDLRASYGYTF	TGTGCCAGTAGTATAGACCTCAGGGCAAGCTATGGCTACACCTTC
TRBV5-1	once	TRBD1	TRBJ2-7	CASSFRDRVYEQYF	TGCGCCAGCAGCTTTCGGGACAGGGTTTACGAGCAGTACTTC
TRBV7-9	.	TRBD2	TRBJ2-1	CASSFPPRGTRTPNEQFF	TGTGCCAGCAGCTTTCCCCCCCGGGGGACTAGAACCCCCAATGAGCAGTTCTTC
TRBV7-2	.	.	TRBJ1-1	CASSLPGGGTEAFF	TGTGCCAGCAGCTTACCGGGGGGCGGCACTGAAGCTTTCTTT
TRBV6-7	once	TRBD1	TRBJ1-1	CASRPPGTGFHDTEAFF	TGTGCCAGCAGGCCGCCCGGGACAGGTTTTCATGACACTGAAGCTTTCTTT
TRBV4-1	.	.	TRBJ2-7	CASSQSSTGLSYEQYF	TGCGCCAGCAGCCAATCTTCAACGGGTCTTTCCTACGAGCAGTACTTC
TRBV18	.	TRBD1	TRBJ1-3	CASSPGQGAGNTIYF	TGTGCCAGCTCACCGGGACAGGGGGCTGGAAACACCATATATTTT
TRBV6-4	.	.	TRBJ2-3	CASSASVSTDTQYF	TGTGCCAGCAGTGCGTCAGTTAGCACAGATACGCAGTATTTT
TRBV7-9	.	TRBD2	TRBJ2-3	CASSRLAGETDTQYF	TGTGCCAGCAGCCGACTAGCGGGGGAGACAGATACGCAGTATTTT
TRBV5-1	.	.	TRBJ1-1	CASSQLQGGGTEAFF	TGCGCCAGCAGCCAATTACAGGGTGGCGGGACTGAAGCTTTCTTT
TRBV5-8	.	.	TRBJ1-5	CASSSERGGESNQPQHF	TGTGCCAGCAGCTCAGAGCGGGGGGGTGAGAGCAATCAGCCCCAGCATTTT
TRBV28	.	.	TRBJ2-7	CASSFSGTYEQYF	TGTGCCAGCAGTTTCTCAGGGACCTACGAGCAGTACTTC
TRBV6-2/TRBV6-3	many	TRBD2	TRBJ2-1	CASSYSASGGNEQFF	TGTGCCAGCAGTTATTCGGCTAGCGGAGGCAATGAGCAGTTCTTC
TRBV29-1	.	TRBD1	TRBJ2-2	CSVEKGTETGELFF	TGCAGCGTTGAGAAGGGGACAGAGACCGGGGAGCTGTTTTTT
TRBV11-2	.	.	TRBJ1-4	CASSLVPGVKGEKLFF	TGTGCCAGCAGCTTAGTCCCAGGGGTAAAGGGTGAAAAACTGTTTTTT
TRBV7-6	.	.	TRBJ2-7	CASSLRRDLGEQYF	TGTGCCAGCAGCTTAAGACGGGACTTGGGCGAGCAGTACTTC
TRBV6-1	.	.	TRBJ1-5	CASSEGYSNQPQHF	TGTGCCAGCAGTGAAGGTTATAGCAATCAGCCCCAGCATTTT
TRBV4-3	.	TRBD2	TRBJ2-1	CASSQVLAGARGSYNEQFF	TGCGCCAGCAGCCAAGTCCTAGCGGGAGCCCGCGGCTCCTACAATGAGCAGTTCTTC
TRBV6-5	.	.	TRBJ2-2	CASRAASEGTGELFF	TGTGCCAGCAGGGCGGCTAGCGAGGGCACCGGGGAGCTGTTTTTT
TRBV4-1	.	.	TRBJ1-1	CASRREEGLDTEAFF	TGCGCCAGCAGACGAGAGGAGGGCCTGGACACTGAAGCTTTCTTT
TRBV13	.	.	TRBJ1-1	CASSLVGSEAEAFF	TGTGCCAGCAGCTTAGTAGGTTCGGAGGCTGAAGCTTTCTTT
TRBV9	.	.	TRBJ2-1	CASSVGDLSNNEQFF	TGTGCCAGCAGCGTAGGGGACTTGTCTAACAATGAGCAGTTCTTC
TRBV19	.	.	TRBJ1-1	CASSMAVTEAFF	TGTGCCAGTAGTATGGCCGTGACTGAAGCTTTCTTT
TRBV3-1/TRBV3-2	.	.	TRBJ2-3	CASSQFSGSGTDTQYF	TGTGCCAGCAGCCAATTTTCCGGTTCTGGCACAGATACGCAGTATTTT
TRBV19	few	TRBD1	TRBJ2-2	CASSIVLLPLQGAGELFF	TGTGCCAGTAGTATAGTCCTGTTGCCCCTACAGGGGGCCGGGGAGCTGTTTTTT
TRBV4-1	.	.	TRBJ1-5	CASSQASRANQPQHF	TGCGCCAGCAGCCAAGCATCCAGGGCTAATCAGCCCCAGCATTTT
TRBV5-1	.	.	TRBJ1-1	CASSVGALGTNTEAFF	TGCGCCAGCAGCGTTGGGGCCCTTGGGACTAACACTGAAGCTTTCTTT
TRBV27	.	.	TRBJ1-5	CASSWGGMGRNQPQHF	TGTGCCAGCAGTTGGGGTGGTATGGGGAGGAATCAGCCCCAGCATTTT
TRBV30	.	TRBD2	TRBJ2-3	CAWSNSGRARGDTQYF	TGTGCCTGGAGTAATAGCGGGAGGGCCCGTGGAGATACGCAGTATTTT
TRBV9	.	.	TRBJ1-4	CASSVGGGGEKLFF	TGTGCCAGCAGCGTAGGGGGAGGAGGCGAAAAACTGTTTTTT